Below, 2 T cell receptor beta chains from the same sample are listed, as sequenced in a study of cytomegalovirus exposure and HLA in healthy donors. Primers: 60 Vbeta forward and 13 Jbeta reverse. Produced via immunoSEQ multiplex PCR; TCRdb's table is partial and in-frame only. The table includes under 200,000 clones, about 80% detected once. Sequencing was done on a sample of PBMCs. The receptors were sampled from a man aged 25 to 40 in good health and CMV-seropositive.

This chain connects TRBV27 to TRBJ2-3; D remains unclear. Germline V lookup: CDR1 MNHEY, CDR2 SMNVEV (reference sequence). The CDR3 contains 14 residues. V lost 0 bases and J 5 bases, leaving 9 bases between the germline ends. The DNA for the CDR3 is TGTGCCAGCAGTTTATCCGTCGCAGGAGATACGCAGTATTTT. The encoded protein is CASSLSVAGDTQYF.

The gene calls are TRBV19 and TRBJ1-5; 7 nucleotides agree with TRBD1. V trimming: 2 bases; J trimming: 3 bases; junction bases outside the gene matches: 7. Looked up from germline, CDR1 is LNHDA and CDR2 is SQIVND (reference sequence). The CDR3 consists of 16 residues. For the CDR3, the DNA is TGTGCCAGTAGTATACTTTCACAGGGGAACAATCAGCCCCAGCATTTT. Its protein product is CASSILSQGNNQPQHF. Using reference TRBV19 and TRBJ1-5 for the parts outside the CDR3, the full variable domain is DGGITQSPKYLFRKEGQNVTLSCEQNLNHDAMYWYRQDPGQGLRLIYYSQIVNDFQKGDIAEGYSVSREKKESFPLTVTSAQKNPTAFYLCASSILSQGNNQPQHFGDGTRLSIL.